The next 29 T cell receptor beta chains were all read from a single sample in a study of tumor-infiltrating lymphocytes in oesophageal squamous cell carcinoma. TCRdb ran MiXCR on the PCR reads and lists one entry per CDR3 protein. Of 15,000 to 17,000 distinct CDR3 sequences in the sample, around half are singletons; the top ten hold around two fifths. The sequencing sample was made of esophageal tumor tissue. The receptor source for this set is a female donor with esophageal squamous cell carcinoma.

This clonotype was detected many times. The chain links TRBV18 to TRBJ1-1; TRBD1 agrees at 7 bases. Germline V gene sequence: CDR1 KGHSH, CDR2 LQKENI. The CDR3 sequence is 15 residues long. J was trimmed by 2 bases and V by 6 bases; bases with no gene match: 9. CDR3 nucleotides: TGTGCCAGCTCCCTCACCGGGACAGACAACACTGAAGCTTTCTTT. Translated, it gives CASSLTGTDNTEAFF. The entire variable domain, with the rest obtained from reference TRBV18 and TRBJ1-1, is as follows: NAGVMQNPRHLVRRRGQEARLRCSPMKGHSHVYWYRQLPEEGLKFMVYLQKENIIDESGMPKERFSAEFPKEGPSILRIQQVVRGDSAAYFCASSLTGTDNTEAFFGQGTRLTVV.

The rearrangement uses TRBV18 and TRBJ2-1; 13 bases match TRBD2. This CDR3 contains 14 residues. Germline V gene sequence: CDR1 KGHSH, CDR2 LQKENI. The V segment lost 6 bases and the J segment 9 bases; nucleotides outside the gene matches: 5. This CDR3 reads CASSGLAGVAEQFF. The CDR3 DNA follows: TGTGCCAGCTCCGGACTAGCGGGAGTAGCTGAGCAGTTCTTC.

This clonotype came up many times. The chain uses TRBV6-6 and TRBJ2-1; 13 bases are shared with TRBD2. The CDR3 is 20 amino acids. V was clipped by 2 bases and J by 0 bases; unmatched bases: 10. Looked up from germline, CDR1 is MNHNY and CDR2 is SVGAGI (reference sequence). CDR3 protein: CASSYLGTSGIVRSYNEQFF. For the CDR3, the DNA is TGTGCCAGCAGTTACCTTGGGACTAGCGGGATAGTTCGCTCCTACAATGAGCAGTTCTTC.

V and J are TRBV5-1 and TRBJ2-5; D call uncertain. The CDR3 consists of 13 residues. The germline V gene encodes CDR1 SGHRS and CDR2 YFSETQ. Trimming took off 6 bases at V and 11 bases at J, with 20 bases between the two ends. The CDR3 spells CASNPSAYREQYF. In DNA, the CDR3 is TGCGCCAGCAACCCCTCTGCCTATAGAGAGCAGTACTTC.

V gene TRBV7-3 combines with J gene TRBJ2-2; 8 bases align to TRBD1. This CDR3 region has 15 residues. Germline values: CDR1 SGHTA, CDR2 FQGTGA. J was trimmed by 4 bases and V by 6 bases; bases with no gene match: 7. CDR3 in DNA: TGTGCCAGCAGGCCGGGACAGGCCTCCACCGGGGAGCTGTTTTTT. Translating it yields CASRPGQASTGELFF.

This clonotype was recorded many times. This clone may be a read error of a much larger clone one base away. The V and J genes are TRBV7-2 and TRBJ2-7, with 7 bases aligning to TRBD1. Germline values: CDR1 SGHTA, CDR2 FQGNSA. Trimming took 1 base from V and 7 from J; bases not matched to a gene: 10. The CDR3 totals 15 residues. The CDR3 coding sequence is TGTGCCAGCAGCTTAGGGGGACAGACCTACAATGAGCAGTACTTC. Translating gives CASSLGGQTYNEQYF.

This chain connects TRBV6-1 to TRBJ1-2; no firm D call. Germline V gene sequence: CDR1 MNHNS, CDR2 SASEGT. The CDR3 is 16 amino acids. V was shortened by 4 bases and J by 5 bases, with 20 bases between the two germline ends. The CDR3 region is CASSVTSAYNRYGYTF. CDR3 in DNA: TGTGCCAGCAGTGTAACTTCAGCCTACAATAGATATGGCTACACCTTC.

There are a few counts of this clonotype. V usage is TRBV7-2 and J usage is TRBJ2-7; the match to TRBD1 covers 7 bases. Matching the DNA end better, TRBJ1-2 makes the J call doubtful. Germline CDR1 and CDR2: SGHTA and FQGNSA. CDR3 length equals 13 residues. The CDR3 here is CASSRTGAYGYTF. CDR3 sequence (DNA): TGTGCCAGCAGCCGGACAGGCGCCTATGGCTACACCTTC.

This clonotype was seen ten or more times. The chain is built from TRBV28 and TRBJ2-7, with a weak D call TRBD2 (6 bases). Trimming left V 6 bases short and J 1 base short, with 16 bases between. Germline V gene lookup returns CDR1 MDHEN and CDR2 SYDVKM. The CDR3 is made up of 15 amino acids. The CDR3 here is CASSPGGVRSYEQYF. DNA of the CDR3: TGTGCCAGCAGCCCTGGAGGGGTGAGGTCCTACGAGCAGTACTTC.

The CDR3 reads CASSFGLATQETQYF. The CDR3 DNA reads TGTGCCAGCAGCTTTGGACTAGCGACACAAGAGACCCAGTACTTC. The genes are TRBV7-8 and TRBJ2-3; 9 nucleotides line up with TRBD2. The J call may be incorrect, as the DNA end agrees better with TRBJ2-5. Germline CDR1 and CDR2: SGHVS and FQNEAQ. The CDR3 has 15 amino acids.

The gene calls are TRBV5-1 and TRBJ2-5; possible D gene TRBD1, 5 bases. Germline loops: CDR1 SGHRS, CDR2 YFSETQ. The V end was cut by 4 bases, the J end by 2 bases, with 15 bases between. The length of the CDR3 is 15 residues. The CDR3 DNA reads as TGCGCCAGCAGCCCCGGCTCGACAGCTCAAGAGACCCAGTACTTC. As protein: CASSPGSTAQETQYF.

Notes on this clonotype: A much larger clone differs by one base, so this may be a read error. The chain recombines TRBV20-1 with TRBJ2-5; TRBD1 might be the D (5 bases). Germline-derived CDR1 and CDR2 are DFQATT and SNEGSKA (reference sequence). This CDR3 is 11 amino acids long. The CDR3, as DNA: TGCAGTGCTAGAATCCTGAGTCCAGGGCCATTC. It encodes CSARILSPGPF.

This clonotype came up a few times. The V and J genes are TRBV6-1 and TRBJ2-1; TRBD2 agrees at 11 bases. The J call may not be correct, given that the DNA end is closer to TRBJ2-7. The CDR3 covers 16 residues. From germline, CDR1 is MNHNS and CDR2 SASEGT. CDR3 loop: CASTGRILAGAGEQYF. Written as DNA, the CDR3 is TGTGCCAGCACGGGGAGAATACTAGCGGGAGCTGGCGAGCAGTACTTC.

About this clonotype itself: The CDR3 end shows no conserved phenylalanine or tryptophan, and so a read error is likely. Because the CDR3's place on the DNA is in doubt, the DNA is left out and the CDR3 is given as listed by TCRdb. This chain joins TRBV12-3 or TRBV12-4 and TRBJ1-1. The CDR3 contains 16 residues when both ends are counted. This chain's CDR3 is CASRESGRDNEQYFGQ.

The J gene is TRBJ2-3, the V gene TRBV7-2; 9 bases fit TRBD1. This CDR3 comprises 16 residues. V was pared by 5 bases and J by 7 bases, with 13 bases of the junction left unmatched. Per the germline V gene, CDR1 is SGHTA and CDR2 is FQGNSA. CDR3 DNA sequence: TGTGCCAGCAGCAGGGACCACGGGACAGGGTTGTATACGCAGTATTTT. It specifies CASSRDHGTGLYTQYF.

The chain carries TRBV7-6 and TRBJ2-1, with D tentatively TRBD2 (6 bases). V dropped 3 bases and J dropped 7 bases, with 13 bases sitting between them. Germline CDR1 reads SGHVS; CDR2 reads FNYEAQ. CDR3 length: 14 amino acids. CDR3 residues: CASSFSGLRNEQFF. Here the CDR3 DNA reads TGTGCCAGCAGCTTTTCGGGACTCAGGAATGAGCAGTTCTTC.

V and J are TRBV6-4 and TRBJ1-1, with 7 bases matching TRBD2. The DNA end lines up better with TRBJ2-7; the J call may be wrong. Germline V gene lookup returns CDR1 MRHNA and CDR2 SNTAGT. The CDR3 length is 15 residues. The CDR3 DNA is TGTGCCAGCAGTTACGCCAGGGACTACAACAATGAGCAGTACTTC. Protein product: CASSYARDYNNEQYF.

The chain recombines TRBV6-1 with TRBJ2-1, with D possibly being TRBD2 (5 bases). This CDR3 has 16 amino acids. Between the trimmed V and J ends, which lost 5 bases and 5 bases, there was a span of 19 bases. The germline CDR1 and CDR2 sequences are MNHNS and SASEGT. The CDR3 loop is CASSPKGAEFNNEQFF. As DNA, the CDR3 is TGTGCCAGCAGTCCTAAGGGAGCGGAGTTTAACAATGAGCAGTTCTTC.

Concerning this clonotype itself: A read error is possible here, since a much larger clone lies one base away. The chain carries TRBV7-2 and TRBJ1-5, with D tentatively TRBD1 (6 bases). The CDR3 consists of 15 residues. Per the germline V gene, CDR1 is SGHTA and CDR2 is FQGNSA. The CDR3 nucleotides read TGTGCCAGCAGCTTAGCGGGACATACTAATCAGCCCCGGCATTTT. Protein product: CASSLAGHTNQPRHF.

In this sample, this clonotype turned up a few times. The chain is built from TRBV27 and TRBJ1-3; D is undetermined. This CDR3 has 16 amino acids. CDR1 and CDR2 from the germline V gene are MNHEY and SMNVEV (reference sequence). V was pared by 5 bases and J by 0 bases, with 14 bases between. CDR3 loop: CASSPTAVSSGNTIYF. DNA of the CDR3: TGTGCCAGCAGTCCGACTGCGGTTAGCTCTGGAAACACCATATATTTT.

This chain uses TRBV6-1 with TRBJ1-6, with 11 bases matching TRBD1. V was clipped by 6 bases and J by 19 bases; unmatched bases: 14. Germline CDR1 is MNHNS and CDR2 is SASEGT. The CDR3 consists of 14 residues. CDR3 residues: CASRTGTGGNEQHF. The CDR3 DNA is TGTGCCAGCAGGACCGGGACAGGGGGAAACGAGCAGCACTTT.

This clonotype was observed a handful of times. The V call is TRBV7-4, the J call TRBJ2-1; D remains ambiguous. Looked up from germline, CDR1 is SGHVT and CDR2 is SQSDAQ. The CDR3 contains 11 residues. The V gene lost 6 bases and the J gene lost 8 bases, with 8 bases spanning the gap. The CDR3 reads CASSRYHEQFF. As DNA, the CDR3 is TGTGCCAGCAGTCGGTACCATGAGCAGTTCTTC.

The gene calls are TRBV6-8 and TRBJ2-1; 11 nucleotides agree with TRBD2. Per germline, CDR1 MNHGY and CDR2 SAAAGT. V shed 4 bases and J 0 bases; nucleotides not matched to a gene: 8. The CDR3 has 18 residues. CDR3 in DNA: TGTGCCAGCAGTTCCCGGACTAGCGGGCACCCCTCCTACAATGAGCAGTTCTTC. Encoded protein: CASSSRTSGHPSYNEQFF.

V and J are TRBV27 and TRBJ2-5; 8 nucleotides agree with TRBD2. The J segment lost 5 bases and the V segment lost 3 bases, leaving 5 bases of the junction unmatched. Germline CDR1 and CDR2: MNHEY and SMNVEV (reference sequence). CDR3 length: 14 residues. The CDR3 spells CASSFREGRETQYF. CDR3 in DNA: TGTGCCAGCAGTTTTCGGGAGGGCCGGGAGACCCAGTACTTC.

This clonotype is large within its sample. The chain's CDR3 is CASSSVRTGELFF. CDR3 bases: TGTGCCAGCAGTTCAGTTCGGACCGGGGAGCTGTTTTTT. The chain couples TRBV7-6 to TRBJ2-2, with no clear D. The CDR3 covers 13 residues. From germline, CDR1 is SGHVS and CDR2 FNYEAQ. Trimming took 6 bases from V and 5 from J, leaving 10 bases between them.

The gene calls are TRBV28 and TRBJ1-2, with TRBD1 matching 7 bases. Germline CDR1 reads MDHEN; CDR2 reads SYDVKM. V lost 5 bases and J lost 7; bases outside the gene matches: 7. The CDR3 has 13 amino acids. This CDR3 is CASSISTGLGYTF. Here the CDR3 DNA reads TGTGCCAGCAGTATCTCGACAGGGCTTGGCTACACCTTC.

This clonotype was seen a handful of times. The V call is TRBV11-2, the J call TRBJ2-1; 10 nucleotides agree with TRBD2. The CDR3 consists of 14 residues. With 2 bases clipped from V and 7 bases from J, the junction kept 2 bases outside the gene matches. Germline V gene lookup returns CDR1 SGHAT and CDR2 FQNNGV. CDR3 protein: CASSLRAGGNEQFF. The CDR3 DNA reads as TGTGCCAGCAGCTTAAGAGCGGGAGGGAATGAGCAGTTCTTC.

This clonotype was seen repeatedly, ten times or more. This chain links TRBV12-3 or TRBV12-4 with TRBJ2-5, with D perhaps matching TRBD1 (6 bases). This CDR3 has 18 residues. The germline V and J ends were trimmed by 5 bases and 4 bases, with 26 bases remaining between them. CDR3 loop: CASSHSTQRTGSRETQYF. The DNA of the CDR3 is TGTGCCAGCAGTCACAGCACTCAGAGAACAGGGTCGCGAGAGACCCAGTACTTC.

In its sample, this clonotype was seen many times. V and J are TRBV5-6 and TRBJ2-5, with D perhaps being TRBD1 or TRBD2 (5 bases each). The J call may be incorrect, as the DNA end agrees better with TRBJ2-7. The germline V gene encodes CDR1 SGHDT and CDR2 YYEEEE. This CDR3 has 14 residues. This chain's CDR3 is CASSPGTGSYEQYF. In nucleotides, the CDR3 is TGTGCCAGCAGCCCCGGGACGGGCTCCTACGAGCAGTACTTC.